A selection of T cell receptor beta chains follows, all from one sample in a study of blood T cells in healthy people across ages. TCRdb passed the 5' RACE reads through MiXCR, listing each CDR3 protein once. The sample yields some 1,800,000 distinct CDR3 sequences, approximately 40% seen once. The sequenced sample consisted of blood. Every receptor here comes from a human donor in good health. CDR3s include the opening cysteine and the closing phenylalanine or tryptophan. Each record gives: J gene, V gene, D gene, clone size, CDR3 length, CDR3 DNA, CDR3 protein. A D gene is named only where the DNA matches it firmly. The size entry is marked missing in some rows and otherwise reads once, few, many or a size class.

TRBJ2-2 TRBV12-3/TRBV12-4 TRBD2 once 16 TGTGCCAGCAGTTGGTCTAGCGGGGGGAGCACCGGGGAGCTGTTTTTT CASSWSSGGSTGELFF
TRBJ2-3 TRBV12-3/TRBV12-4 TRBD2 few 15 TGTGCCAGCAGTTACGGAGGCGGGGGGGCAGATACGCAGTATTTT CASSYGGGGADTQYF
TRBJ2-7 TRBV7-6 - few 16 TGTGCCAGCAGCCGTCCCAGGGGCAGTAACTCCTACGAGCAGTACTTC CASSRPRGSNSYEQYF
TRBJ2-1 TRBV9 TRBD2 - 12 TGTGCCAGCAGGGGCGGGGGGGCCGAGCAGTTCTTC CASRGGGAEQFF
TRBJ2-3 TRBV10-3 - - 14 TGTGCCATCAGTGATAAATTAAATCCGGATACGCAGTATTTT CAISDKLNPDTQYF
TRBJ1-5 TRBV6-1 - - 18 TGTGCCAGCTCGACAGTCCATCGGGGGGCCTATAGCAATCAGCCCCAGCATTTT CASSTVHRGAYSNQPQHF
TRBJ1-1 TRBV12-3/TRBV12-4 TRBD1 - 16 TGTGCCAGCAGTCCCAACCCGGGACAGGGTCCTTCTGAAGCTTTCTTT CASSPNPGQGPSEAFF
TRBJ2-1 TRBV7-8 TRBD1 - 16 TGTGCCAGCAACTATAATCGGGACAGGGTCAGAAATGAGCAGTTCTTC CASNYNRDRVRNEQFF
TRBJ2-1 TRBV9 - - 14 TGTGCCAGCAGCGCCTTAGGCTCAGGGAATGAGCAGTTCTTC CASSALGSGNEQFF
TRBJ2-7 TRBV20-1 - - 14 TGCAGTGCCAAGCTAGCGTTTAGCTCCTACGAGCAGTACTTC CSAKLAFSSYEQYF
TRBJ2-7 TRBV7-2 - few 15 TGTGCCAGCAGCTACCGGGACCCTCCCCTTTACGAGCAGTACTTC CASSYRDPPLYEQYF
TRBJ2-2 TRBV3-1 TRBD1 - 15 TGTGCCAGCAGCCTATCCGGGACAGGGGGCGGGGAGCTGTTTTTT CASSLSGTGGGELFF
TRBJ2-3 TRBV7-2 - many 13 TGTGCCAGCAGCTTAGGACCCACAGATACGCAGTATTTT CASSLGPTDTQYF
TRBJ2-7 TRBV6-2/TRBV6-3 TRBD1 - 15 TGTGCCAGCAGTTACTCCACAGGGGGGACCTACGAGCAGTACTTC CASSYSTGGTYEQYF
TRBJ1-2 TRBV3-1 - - 15 TGTGCCAGCAGCCAAGATCTCCGGTCCTCGCGAGGCTACACCTTC CASSQDLRSSRGYTF
TRBJ2-7 TRBV27 TRBD2 few 13 TGTGCCAGCAGAGGGACTAGCTCCTACGAGCAGTACTTC CASRGTSSYEQYF
TRBJ2-1 TRBV20-1 - many 17 TGCAGTGCCCCACGGGGGGCCTCAACGCGCTCCTACAATGAGCAGTTCTTC CSAPRGASTRSYNEQFF
TRBJ2-1 TRBV5-5 - - 13 TGTGCCAGCAGCTTGCAATGGGGGTATGAGCAGTTCTTC CASSLQWGYEQFF
TRBJ2-1 TRBV7-9 - - 14 TGTGCCAGCAGCTTTTGGAGGCTCTACAATGAGCAGTTCTTC CASSFWRLYNEQFF
TRBJ1-2 TRBV6-5 - few 13 TGTGCCAGCAGGGATACGGCTAACTATGGCTACACCTTC CASRDTANYGYTF
TRBJ2-7 TRBV20-1 - - 14 TGCAGTGCTAGAGAGTTTGCGGGACGGGACGAGCAGTACTTC CSAREFAGRDEQYF
TRBJ1-1 TRBV30 - - 14 TGTGCCTGGAGTCTTGGCTTGGGGAACACTGAAGCTTTCTTT CAWSLGLGNTEAFF
TRBJ1-2 TRBV29-1 TRBD1 - 14 TGCAGCGTTGACCCAAGACAGGGCGGGTTTGGCTACACCTTC CSVDPRQGGFGYTF
TRBJ1-5 TRBV29-1 - few 15 TGCAGCGCCTTTTCCCGGGACGGGGCTGCTCAGCCCCAGCATTTT CSAFSRDGAAQPQHF
TRBJ1-4 TRBV12-3/TRBV12-4 - few 12 TGTGCCAGCAACAGGGACAATGAAAAACTGTTTTTT CASNRDNEKLFF
TRBJ2-1 TRBV9 - - 16 TGTGCCAGCAGCTGCTCTATGGAGGGGCCCTCCAATGAGCAGTTCTTC CASSCSMEGPSNEQFF
TRBJ1-1 TRBV11-2 TRBD1 - 20 TGTGCCAGCAGCTTAGACGGGGGCAGGGGGGCGCTGGTTATGAACACTGAAGCTTTCTTT CASSLDGGRGALVMNTEAFF
TRBJ2-3 TRBV29-1 TRBD1 - 16 TGCAGCGTTGAAGGAGGACAGGAGTTCGGCGCAGATACGCAGTATTTT CSVEGGQEFGADTQYF
TRBJ1-1 TRBV10-3 TRBD1 - 13 TGTGCCATCAGGGGACAGGGGAACACTGAAGCTTTCTTT CAIRGQGNTEAFF
TRBJ2-3 TRBV7-2 TRBD2 - 17 TGTGCCAGCAGCTTAGAGAGCGGGGGGGCCGTAACAGATACGCAGTATTTT CASSLESGGAVTDTQYF
TRBJ2-1 TRBV7-9 - - 18 TGTGCCAGCAGCCCCGGCGGGGATCAAATTTACTCCTACAATGAGCAGTTCTTC CASSPGGDQIYSYNEQFF
TRBJ1-1 TRBV5-6 - few 12 TGTGCCAGCAGCTTATGGGCAGGCGAAGCTTTCTTT CASSLWAGEAFF
TRBJ2-5 TRBV20-1 TRBD2 few 15 TGCAGTGCTAGAGTTCCGGGGGGGCCGGAAGAGACCCAGTACTTC CSARVPGGPEETQYF
TRBJ2-4 TRBV9 - - 14 TGTGCCGGCAGCGTAGGAAACTTCAAAAACATTCAGTACTTC CAGSVGNFKNIQYF
TRBJ2-1 TRBV5-1 - - 13 TGCGCCAGCAGTGGAGGTTCTTCGCATGAGCAGTTCTTC CASSGGSSHEQFF
TRBJ2-7 TRBV20-1 - - 15 TGCAGTGCTAGAGACCCCCCGGGAATGGCCTACGAGCAGTACTTC CSARDPPGMAYEQYF
TRBJ2-1 TRBV15 - once 14 TGTGCCACCACCTACGGACTGGTGGGCAATGAGCAGTTCTTC CATTYGLVGNEQFF
TRBJ2-1 TRBV6-4 TRBD2 - 15 TGTGCCAGCAGCATGCGGGGGGGAACCTACAATGAGCAGTTCTTC CASSMRGGTYNEQFF
TRBJ2-7 TRBV12-3/TRBV12-4 - - 12 TGTGCCAGCAGTTTAGAGGGTAGCAAGCAGTACTTC CASSLEGSKQYF
TRBJ1-1 TRBV7-9 - few 14 TGTGCCAGCAGCTTACTTTGGGGCCACACTGAAGCTTTCTTT CASSLLWGHTEAFF
TRBJ2-3 TRBV7-2 TRBD2 - 16 TGTGCCAGCAGCCCCCGACTAGCGGGCCGCACAGATACGCAGTATTTT CASSPRLAGRTDTQYF
TRBJ2-5 TRBV6-2/TRBV6-3 TRBD2 - 13 TGTGCCAGCAGCCAGAGACTAGCGGGGACCCAGTACTTC CASSQRLAGTQYF
TRBJ1-5 TRBV5-1 - - 13 TGCGCCAGCAGCTTGGACAGGGCACCGCCCCAGCATTTT CASSLDRAPPQHF
TRBJ1-1 TRBV4-3 - - 15 TGCGCCAGCAGCCTGCGACCCGGAGGGAACACTGAAGCTTTCTTT CASSLRPGGNTEAFF
TRBJ2-6 TRBV7-9 - - 16 TGTGCCAGCAGCCGTACTCTAGGGGCTGGGGCCAACGTCCTGACTTTC CASSRTLGAGANVLTF
TRBJ1-2 TRBV11-2 - - 17 TGTGCCAGCAGCTTAGATGACGATTTAATACAGGACTATGGCTACACCTTC CASSLDDDLIQDYGYTF
TRBJ2-3 TRBV4-2 TRBD2 few 16 TGTGCCAGCAGCCAAGAGAGACTAGCGGGGGAGGATACGCAGTATTTT CASSQERLAGEDTQYF